The 17 T cell receptor beta chains listed next were all sequenced from one sample in a study of Ad26.COV2.S vaccination and SARS-CoV-2 variants. The treatment was: 15 to 20 received Ad26.COV2.S at low or high dose, single or two shots; about five received placebo; per-sample allocation not given. The study sampled participants on day 63 after the first vaccine or placebo injection. TCRdb's copy holds only in-frame clones and misses some; the assay was immunoSEQ multiplex PCR. The table records hundreds of thousands of clones, about 88% of them present only once. Sequences were derived from peripheral blood, sampled in a trial of Ad26.COV2.S vaccine versus placebo. These receptors were obtained from a person aged 18-60 years who received the Ad26.COV2.S COVID-19 vaccine or a placebo.

The V and J genes are TRBV6-5 and TRBJ1-4; tentatively, D is TRBD1 (5 bases). Germline lookup yields CDR1 MNHEY and CDR2 SVGAGI. This CDR3 is built from 14 residues. The V and J ends lost 6 bases and 8 bases respectively, with 16 bases between them. The CDR3: CASRAWAGKEKLFF. In DNA, the CDR3 is TGTGCCAGCAGAGCCTGGGCAGGGAAGGAAAAACTGTTTTTT.

This chain connects TRBV19 to TRBJ2-5; D gene ambiguous. Germline values: CDR1 LNHDA, CDR2 SQIVND (reference sequence). The CDR3 has 13 amino acids. V lost 2 bases and J lost 4, with 8 bases in between. The CDR3 is CASSIKVAETQYF. In DNA form, the CDR3 reads TGTGCCAGTAGTATAAAGGTCGCAGAGACCCAGTACTTC.

The rearrangement links TRBV19 to TRBJ2-3, with D unresolved. Per the germline V gene, CDR1 is LNHDA and CDR2 is SQIVND (reference sequence). Trimming stripped 3 bases from V and 4 bases from J, with 8 bases between. This CDR3 is built from 13 residues. The CDR3 reads CASSIWGSDTQYF. CDR3 nucleotide sequence: TGTGCCAGTAGTATTTGGGGATCAGATACGCAGTATTTT.

The rearrangement links TRBV9 to TRBJ1-6, with D uncertain. Per germline, CDR1 SGDLS and CDR2 YYNGEE. Trimming cost V 0 bases and J 10 bases, with 5 bases left between them. The CDR3 is 12 residues long. The CDR3 DNA follows: TGTGCCAGCAGCGTAGATGAGTCACCCCTCCACTTT. It translates to CASSVDESPLHF. The full variable domain, in which reference TRBV9 and TRBJ1-6 provide the parts outside the CDR3, is DSGVTQTPKHLITATGQRVTLRCSPRSGDLSVYWYQQSLDQGLQFLIQYYNGEERAKGNILERFSAQQFPDLHSELNLSSLELGDSALYFCASSVDESPLHFGNGTRLTVT.

This chain joins TRBV28 and TRBJ2-7, with 8 bases matching TRBD2. The CDR3 is 13 residues long. Trimming removed 9 bases from V and 4 bases from J; junction bases left unmatched: 8. Germline lookup yields CDR1 MDHEN and CDR2 SYDVKM. The CDR3 here is CASTSGGGYEQYF. The DNA for the CDR3 is TGTGCCAGTACCTCTGGCGGGGGGTACGAGCAGTACTTC.

About this clone: The same CDR3 can be traced to other DNA sequences in this sample. This chain uses TRBV7-2 with TRBJ2-7, with D hard to call. Germline lookup yields CDR1 SGHTA and CDR2 FQGNSA. The CDR3 runs 12 residues. V lost 5 bases and J lost 1, with 6 bases in between. CDR3 sequence: CASSLTSYEQYF. The CDR3 DNA is TGTGCCAGCAGCCTTACTTCCTACGAGCAGTACTTC.

The gene calls are TRBV28 and TRBJ2-1; D is unclear. This CDR3 spans 12 amino acids. Germline V gives CDR1 MDHEN, CDR2 SYDVKM. Trimming shortened V by 9 bases and J by 7 bases, and 13 bases separated the two germline ends. The CDR3 sequence is CASALPANEQFF. The CDR3 DNA follows: TGTGCCAGTGCTCTGCCCGCGAATGAGCAGTTCTTC.

This clone was recorded only once. The CDR3 sequence is CASKTSTGELFF. The CDR3, as DNA: TGTGCCAGCAAGACCAGCACCGGGGAGCTGTTTTTT. The gene calls are TRBV5-4 and TRBJ2-2, with unresolved D. In germline, CDR1 is SGHNT, CDR2 YYREEE (reference sequence). The CDR3 is made up of 12 amino acids. Trimming removed 6 bases from V and 4 bases from J, with 7 bases in between.

The J gene is TRBJ1-1, the V gene TRBV19; D not certain. Trimming removed 3 bases at V and 3 bases at J, with 8 bases between. CDR3 length equals 13 residues. Germline V CDR1 and CDR2: LNHDA, SQIVND (reference sequence). The CDR3 reads CASSMVDYTEAFF. The CDR3 DNA is TGTGCCAGTAGTATGGTGGATTACACTGAAGCTTTCTTT.

The chain is built from TRBV27 and TRBJ2-7; no firm D call. Germline V CDR1 and CDR2: MNHEY, SMNVEV (reference sequence). The CDR3 is 14 residues long. The V end lost 5 bases, the J end lost 1 base, and 12 bases lay between the germline ends. The CDR3 loop reads CASSPMARSYEQYF. DNA for the CDR3: TGTGCCAGCAGTCCCATGGCCCGATCCTACGAGCAGTACTTC.

The chain links TRBV21-1 to TRBJ1-1; TRBD1 was called by the table and not checked on the DNA. TRBV21-1 is a listed pseudogene. There are 17 residues in the CDR3. For the CDR3, the DNA is TGTGCCAGCAGCAAAGTGGGGCAACACCCAGTGAACACTGAAGCTTTCTTT. Translated: CASSKVGQHPVNTEAFF.

The rearrangement uses TRBV7-2 and TRBJ1-3, with a weak D call TRBD1 (5 bases). The germline gives CDR1 SGHTA, CDR2 FQGNSA. V lost 0 bases, J lost 8 bases, and 8 bases lay in between. This CDR3 is built from 13 residues. DNA of the CDR3: TGTGCCAGCAGCTTAGCGAGGGACCACACCATATATTTT. Protein product: CASSLARDHTIYF.

The chain has TRBV9 and TRBJ2-5, with 10 bases lining up with TRBD1. Per germline, CDR1 SGDLS and CDR2 YYNGEE. The V segment lost 5 bases and the J segment 5 bases; nucleotides outside the gene matches: 6. There are 14 residues in the CDR3. Here the CDR3 reads CASSLTGGEETQYF. The CDR3 coding sequence is TGTGCCAGCAGTCTGACAGGGGGCGAGGAGACCCAGTACTTC.

The rearrangement links TRBV18 to TRBJ2-1; D not certain. This CDR3 has 18 amino acids. CDR1 KGHSH and CDR2 LQKENI come from the germline V gene. Trimming removed 1 base from V and 0 bases from J, with 16 bases in between. DNA for the CDR3: TGTGCCAGCTCACCACAATTCGGGCCTACGAGCTCCTACAATGAGCAGTTCTTC. This encodes CASSPQFGPTSSYNEQFF.

The chain uses TRBV3-1 (or the pseudogene TRBV3-2) and TRBJ2-7; D is ambiguous. CDR1 and CDR2 from the germline V gene are LGHDT and YNNKEL (reference sequence). Trimming cost V 0 bases and J 3 bases, with 9 bases left between them. CDR3 length: 14 amino acids. CDR3 DNA: TGTGCCAGCAGCCAAGATCTTCTAAACTACGAGCAGTACTTC. Amino acids: CASSQDLLNYEQYF.

The chain carries TRBV9 and TRBJ2-2; no reliable D call. The CDR3 loop spans 13 amino acids. From germline, CDR1 is SGDLS and CDR2 YYNGEE. V gave up 0 bases and J gave up 6 bases, with 6 bases separating them. CDR3 protein: CASSVESAGELFF. CDR3 coding DNA: TGTGCCAGCAGCGTAGAAAGCGCCGGGGAGCTGTTTTTT.

The V and J genes are TRBV27 and TRBJ2-5; D is unresolved. This CDR3 contains 13 residues. Trimming removed 3 bases from V and 7 bases from J, with 12 bases in between. Germline CDR1 MNHEY, CDR2 SMNVEV (reference sequence). For the CDR3, the DNA is TGTGCCAGCAGTTTTCTCCCTTTGGCGACCCAGTACTTC. Its protein is CASSFLPLATQYF.